The 27 T cell receptor beta chains below all came from one sample that was sequenced in a study of blood T cell repertoires in COVID-19. TCRdb's table, derived via immunoSEQ multiplex PCR, lists solely in-frame clones and lacks some. The sample contains 180,000 or so clones, roughly 90% of which appear only once. The sequencing input was PBMCs or T cells enriched from blood (not recorded which). The receptors derive from a human donor with acute COVID-19. The donor label of this sample is uncertain.

The sample holds a few counts of this clone. The chain employs TRBV15 and TRBJ1-5, with no clear D. The CDR3 runs 15 residues. Trimming pared 2 bases from V and 7 bases from J, leaving 15 bases between. Germline-derived CDR1 and CDR2 are LNHNV and YYDKDF (reference sequence). The CDR3 bases are TGTGCCACCAGCAGACCAGGAGGTGGAGGGCAGCCCCAGCATTTT. Translating it yields CATSRPGGGGQPQHF. The complete variable domain, with remaining parts taken from reference TRBV15 and TRBJ1-5, reads DAMVIQNPRYQVTQFGKPVTLSCSQTLNHNVMYWYQQKSSQAPKLLFHYYDKDFNNEADTPDNFQSRRPNTSFCFLDIRSPGLGDTAMYLCATSRPGGGGQPQHFGDGTRLSIL.

J is TRBJ2-3 and V is TRBV11-3; weak D call: TRBD1 (7 bases). Trimming took off 6 bases at V and 9 bases at J, with 25 bases between the two ends. The CDR3 is made up of 16 amino acids. Germline V lookup: CDR1 SGHNT, CDR2 YENEEA. CDR3 sequence: CASSPGGTVGKRTQYF. In DNA, the CDR3 is TGTGCCAGCAGTCCCGGCGGGACAGTGGGGAAAAGAACGCAGTATTTT.

The V gene is TRBV7-9, the J gene TRBJ2-7; D might be TRBD1 (6 bases). With 3 bases removed from V and 0 bases from J, the gap between germline ends came to 9 bases. Germline values: CDR1 SEHNR, CDR2 FQNEAQ (reference sequence). The CDR3 has 14 amino acids. The CDR3 is CASSFQGSSYEQYF. CDR3 DNA: TGTGCCAGCAGCTTTCAGGGGAGCTCCTACGAGCAGTACTTC.

V and J are TRBV10-3 and TRBJ2-7; D remains unclear. Per germline, CDR1 ENHRY and CDR2 SYGVKD. This CDR3 is 11 amino acids long. Deletions cut 10 bases from V and 7 bases from J, with 14 bases between. As DNA, the CDR3 is TGTGCCACTGGGCCCACCGGTGAGCAGTACTTC. Translation gives CATGPTGEQYF.

The chain links TRBV5-4 to TRBJ1-2; D remains unclear. The germline gives CDR1 SGHNT, CDR2 YYREEE (reference sequence). V was trimmed by 4 bases and J by 3 bases, leaving 4 bases between them. CDR3 length: 11 amino acids. The CDR3 coding sequence is TGTGCCAGCAGCGCGGACTATGGCTACACCTTC. It encodes CASSADYGYTF.

This chain connects TRBV4-3 to TRBJ2-3, with 8 bases that match TRBD2. The CDR3 is 19 amino acids. With 0 bases clipped from V and 6 bases from J, the junction kept 17 bases outside the gene matches. The germline V gene encodes CDR1 LGHNA and CDR2 YSLEER. In DNA, the CDR3 is TGCGCCAGCAGCCAAGAAGGCAGGGGAGCGGGGGCCTCGGGGGATACGCAGTATTTT. This gives the protein CASSQEGRGAGASGDTQYF.

The V call is TRBV5-1, the J call TRBJ1-5; TRBD1 is a possible D gene (6 bases). Germline V gene sequence: CDR1 SGHRS, CDR2 YFSETQ. The CDR3 loop spans 19 amino acids. The V gene lost 2 bases and the J gene lost 1 base, with 22 bases spanning the gap. The CDR3 DNA reads TGCGCCAGCAGCTTAGGGTGGGGATCAGGGGATCCGAGCAATCAGCCCCAGCATTTT. Amino acids: CASSLGWGSGDPSNQPQHF. Variable domain in full (rest from reference TRBV5-1 and TRBJ1-5): KAGVTQTPRYLIKTRGQQVTLSCSPISGHRSVSWYQQTPGQGLQFLFEYFSETQRNKGNFPGRFSGRQFSNSRSEMNVSTLELGDSALYLCASSLGWGSGDPSNQPQHFGDGTRLSIL.

The J gene is TRBJ1-1, the V gene TRBV18; D is uncertain. The germline V gene has CDR1 KGHSH and CDR2 LQKENI. Trimming stripped 3 bases from V and 1 base from J, with 9 bases between. The CDR3 runs to 14 residues. The CDR3 loop reads CASSPPLGNTEAFF. DNA of the CDR3: TGTGCCAGCTCACCCCCCCTCGGGAACACTGAAGCTTTCTTT.

This clone has just one count. V and J are TRBV19 and TRBJ2-1, with 10 nucleotides matching TRBD2. The germline V gene has CDR1 LNHDA and CDR2 SQIVND (reference sequence). Germline trimming cut 7 bases from V and 8 bases from J; bases unmatched to any gene: 8. CDR3 length equals 14 residues. The CDR3 loop is CASKGLAGVHEQFF. The CDR3, as DNA: TGTGCCAGTAAAGGTCTAGCGGGGGTCCATGAGCAGTTCTTC.

The chain has TRBV7-2 and TRBJ1-2; D is unresolved. The CDR3 contains 13 residues. Germline V gene data show CDR1 as SGHTA and CDR2 as FQGNSA. Between the trimmed V and J ends, which lost 0 bases and 2 bases, there was a span of 4 bases. Here the CDR3 DNA reads TGTGCCAGCAGCTTAGCCGGGAACTATGGCTACACCTTC. Translating it yields CASSLAGNYGYTF.

The chain links TRBV6-1 to TRBJ2-7, with 8 nucleotides matching TRBD1. With V trimmed by 2 bases and J by 2 bases, 14 bases remained unmatched. Germline loops: CDR1 MNHNS, CDR2 SASEGT. The length of the CDR3 is 18 residues. The CDR3 DNA reads as TGTGCCAGCAGTGAATTCGGCAGGGGGCGCCGAACAGCCTACGAGCAGTACTTC. This encodes CASSEFGRGRRTAYEQYF.

This clone was counted a few times. V and J are TRBV13 and TRBJ2-7; 7 nucleotides align to TRBD1. The CDR3 runs 14 residues. V lost 5 bases, J lost 0 bases, and 4 bases stayed unmatched. Germline loops: CDR1 PRHDT, CDR2 FYEKMQ (reference sequence). In nucleotides, the CDR3 is TGTGCCAGCAGCCGACAGGGACCCTCCTACGAGCAGTACTTC. This encodes CASSRQGPSYEQYF. Looking up the rest from reference TRBV13 and TRBJ2-7 gives the full variable domain: AAGVIQSPRHLIKEKRETATLKCYPIPRHDTVYWYQQGPGQDPQFLISFYEKMQSDKGSIPDRFSAQQFSDYHSELNMSSLELGDSALYFCASSRQGPSYEQYFGPGTRLTVT.

The chain has TRBV7-3 and TRBJ2-3; 9 bases line up with TRBD1. This CDR3 has 16 amino acids. Per germline, CDR1 SGHTA and CDR2 FQGTGA. V lost 1 base, J lost 5 bases, and 7 bases stayed unmatched. CDR3 in amino acids: CASSLKGQGILDTQYF. CDR3 nucleotides: TGTGCCAGCAGCTTAAAGGGACAGGGTATACTAGATACGCAGTATTTT.

The chain joins TRBV6-5 to TRBJ2-5; 9 positions agree with TRBD2. The junction had 9 bases not matched to a gene; V was cut back by 6 bases and J by 7 bases. CDR1 and CDR2 from the germline V gene are MNHEY and SVGAGI. The CDR3 has 14 residues. The CDR3 reads CASSPGLAWGTQYF. The DNA for the CDR3 is TGTGCCAGCAGCCCGGGACTAGCATGGGGGACCCAGTACTTC.

The genes are TRBV18 and TRBJ1-1, with D perhaps matching TRBD1 (6 bases). Germline CDR1 KGHSH, CDR2 LQKENI. V shed 2 bases and J shed 0 bases, with 10 bases lying between them. CDR3 length equals 15 residues. The CDR3 nucleotides are TGTGCCAGCTCACCAATTGGACAGCTGAACACTGAAGCTTTCTTT. It specifies CASSPIGQLNTEAFF.

The chain combines TRBV6-5 with TRBJ1-6; D possibly corresponds to TRBD1 (5 bases). The length of the CDR3 is 14 residues. V lost 0 bases to trimming and J lost 9 bases, with 9 bases between them. Germline CDR1 and CDR2: MNHEY and SVGAGI. For the CDR3, the DNA is TGTGCCAGCAGTTACTCAGGGGAAACTTCACCCCTCCACTTT. This translates into CASSYSGETSPLHF.

This clone was counted only a few times. The chain employs TRBV28 and TRBJ1-5; 9 bases are a match to TRBD1. Germline CDR1 MDHEN, CDR2 SYDVKM. The CDR3 length is 13 residues. V lost 8 bases and J lost 4; bases outside the gene matches: 3. The CDR3 reads CASRDRVNQPQHF. The CDR3 coding sequence is TGTGCCAGCCGGGACAGGGTAAATCAGCCCCAGCATTTT.

The V and J genes are TRBV30 and TRBJ2-7, with 9 bases fitting TRBD2. CDR3 length: 14 residues. The junction had 5 bases not matched to a gene; V was cut back by 0 bases and J by 5 bases. CDR1 and CDR2 from the germline V gene are GTSNPN and SVGIG (reference sequence). The CDR3 coding sequence is TGTGCCTGGAGTGTATCTAGCGGGGCTAACGAGCAGTACTTC. Its translation is CAWSVSSGANEQYF.

CDR3 region: CASSRGLNNQPQHF. CDR3 nucleotide sequence: TGTGCCAGCAGCCGAGGACTGAACAATCAGCCCCAGCATTTT. The chain employs TRBV6-5 and TRBJ1-5; D is unclear. CDR3 length: 14 residues. Germline loops: CDR1 MNHEY, CDR2 SVGAGI. Trimming shortened V by 6 bases and J by 3 bases, and 12 bases separated the two germline ends.

The V gene is TRBV3-1 (or the pseudogene TRBV3-2), the J gene TRBJ2-1, with 10 positions matching TRBD2. Germline V gene sequence: CDR1 LGHDT, CDR2 YNNKEL (reference sequence). The CDR3 spans 17 residues. The junction had 11 bases not matched to a gene; V was cut back by 0 bases and J by 9 bases. CDR3 sequence reads: CASSQEREAGGPGEQFF. CDR3 nucleotide sequence: TGTGCCAGCAGCCAAGAGAGGGAAGCGGGGGGGCCGGGTGAGCAGTTCTTC.

This rearrangement joins TRBV6-5 to TRBJ1-2; 9 nucleotides line up with TRBD1. Looked up from germline, CDR1 is MNHEY and CDR2 is SVGAGI. V gave up 5 bases and J gave up 8 bases; unmatched junction bases: 3. This CDR3 is built from 12 residues. The CDR3 DNA reads TGTGCCAGCAGTCGGGACAGGGCGGGCTACACCTTC. Its protein is CASSRDRAGYTF.

This chain uses TRBV6-2 or TRBV6-3 with TRBJ2-3; 10 bases agree with TRBD2. V shed 0 bases, J shed 0 bases, and the junction held 3 bases outside the gene matches. Germline values: CDR1 MNHEY, CDR2 SVGEGT. This CDR3 has 17 residues. CDR3 region: CASSYSMTSGSTDTQYF. CDR3 DNA: TGTGCCAGCAGTTACTCGATGACTAGCGGGAGCACAGATACGCAGTATTTT.

The chain couples TRBV19 to TRBJ1-2; D remains unclear. The ends were cut back, 5 bases at V and 2 bases at J, with 12 bases in the middle. There are 14 residues in the CDR3. The V gene's germline CDR1 is LNHDA and CDR2 SQIVND (reference sequence). In DNA form, the CDR3 reads TGTGCCAGTAGTCGGGAGGGATCCAACTATGGCTACACCTTC. Its translation is CASSREGSNYGYTF.

The chain has TRBV2 and TRBJ2-7; tentative D call: TRBD2 (7 bases). The CDR3 totals 13 residues. The germline V gene has CDR1 SNHLY and CDR2 FYNNEI. Trimming stripped 7 bases from V and 0 bases from J, with 10 bases between. Here the CDR3 reads CASKGGISYEQYF. The CDR3, as DNA: TGTGCCAGCAAGGGGGGGATCTCCTACGAGCAGTACTTC.

The rearrangement links TRBV6-5 to TRBJ1-2; 8 nucleotides align to TRBD1. This CDR3 contains 13 residues. J lost 7 bases, V lost 3 bases, and 4 bases had no gene match. Germline values: CDR1 MNHEY, CDR2 SVGAGI. CDR3 coding DNA: TGTGCCAGCAGTTATGGACAGGGAGGTGGCTACACCTTC. Its translation is CASSYGQGGGYTF.

The chain combines TRBV27 with TRBJ1-6; D may be TRBD1 (6 bases). Trimming removed 0 bases from V and 2 bases from J, with 20 bases in between. Looked up from germline, CDR1 is MNHEY and CDR2 is SMNVEV (reference sequence). This CDR3 region has 20 residues. CDR3 amino acids: CASSLSSRGGGETYNSPLHF. DNA of the CDR3: TGTGCCAGCAGTTTATCATCCAGGGGTGGGGGAGAGACCTATAATTCACCCCTCCACTTT.

CDR3 protein: CASSNRGENTEAFF. The CDR3 DNA reads TGTGCCAGCAGCAACAGGGGGGAGAACACTGAAGCTTTCTTT. This chain connects TRBV6-5 to TRBJ1-1, with TRBD1 matching 8 bases. From germline, CDR1 is MNHEY and CDR2 SVGAGI. J gave up 1 base and V 6 bases, and 4 bases lay outside the gene matches. CDR3 size: 14 residues.